The entry that follows covers one T cell receptor (beta chain) sequence. It has no known antigen specificity. The data derive from a study of cytomegalovirus exposure and HLA in healthy donors (dated 2017 in TCRdb). Regarding the complete study: An earlier analysis of approximately 590 of the donors reported 250 to 350 Gb of sequence data and about 100 million unique TCR beta sequences from some 180 million T cells. An earlier analysis of nearly 600 of the donors applied high-throughput TCR beta sequencing to assess whether each TCR beta V gene segment acted as functional or pseudogenic. To study patterns of TCR occurrence, a later analysis re-analyzed previously published TCR beta repertoires from 550 to 800 donors and added high-resolution HLA genotyping. To predict cytomegalovirus infection status, the study combined high-throughput TCR immunosequencing, statistical association of individual TCRs with disease status, and machine learning. Alongside the repertoire data, information on donor age, sex, ethnicity and CMV serostatus was compiled. On average, roughly 200,000 unique TCR beta nucleotide sequences were sequenced per donor among several hundred genotyped donors of the cohort, with 15% to 20% of those sequences being non-productive. Rather than drawing on any new phenotypic data, the later analysis identified candidate immune exposures from TCR beta sequences and the way those sequences occurred across donors. In addition to the first cohort of around 670 subjects, a separate validation cohort of under 150 different subjects was used. Genome-wide SNP genotypes for about three fifths of the roughly 670 donors were used in a later genetic analysis, which treated that subset as a discovery cohort. Because of strong linkage in the cohort, a handful of DR-DQ haplotypes were treated as single units for association and clustering. Every discovery cohort repertoire had been produced on one sequencing platform. HLA typing included class I and class II loci at four-digit resolution. Of the roughly 400 genotyped donors, over 65% fell in the genetic ancestry cluster associated with self-reported Caucasian donors. About 280 gigabases of sequencing data and about 92 million unique TCR sequences made up an early release that covered 500 to 650 HLA-typed donors. Typing coverage differed by locus: A, B, C, DRB1 and DQB1 were typed in roughly 620-640 donors, DQA1 in about 510, DPA1 in some 600, and DPB1 in roughly 450. The study aimed to test whether cataloging public T cell receptors could reveal signatures of past pathogen exposure. The study profiled the T cell repertoires of more than 500 subjects by immunosequencing and related them to cytomegalovirus serostatus.

In total, 666 healthy bone marrow donors made up the cohort. At the time of sampling, every cohort member was nominally healthy, though immune exposures that went unrecorded were likely present. The donor tested CMV seropositive and was one of the 289 seropositive cohort members. A peripheral blood sample was provided by each donor, and peripheral blood mononuclear cells were used for TCR beta sequencing. Genomic DNA was extracted from the blood cell samples with the Qiagen DNeasy Blood Extraction Kit. Overall study outcomes, separate from this receptor: The authors suggested that the approach could potentially be extended to other disease states and immunological phenotypes. Most CMV-associated TCR beta chains appeared to be HLA-restricted in a later analysis, and the HLA associations seemed to be driven largely by CMV exposure. A group of highly shared sequence variants was considered likely to be a technical artifact of the sequencing pipeline. A further reported finding was that TCR beta sequences accurately predicted the HLA-A and HLA-B alleles for most subjects in the first cohort. In vitro tests confirmed that a few of the cytomegalovirus-associated TCR beta chains recognize cytomegalovirus antigens. In a later genetic analysis, fewer N-insertions in productive TCRs were reported among donors in an Asian-associated ancestry cluster than the roughly 700-donor mean. Roughly uniform sequencing depth across donors was assumed in presence/absence analyses, although this assumption may not hold. Most TCR sequences were observed very rarely across donors, whereas some public TCRs were present in many individuals. The study gave a list of 150 to 200 TCR beta chains associated with cytomegalovirus. In a later genetic analysis, a missense DCLRE1C variant was associated with V-gene and J-gene trimming of TCR beta chains, and the association was replicated in an independent cohort. According to a later analysis, TCR association rates differed among HLA loci, with DRB1 alleles showing the most associated TCRs and HLA-C alleles showing the fewest. Linkage disequilibrium might explain the correlated functional status among segregating V segments, but an unknown experimental factor could not be excluded. A later analysis found that HLA-associated TCR beta chains were more clonally expanded and had lower generation probabilities than equally common non-associated chains. The classifier was reported to diagnose cytomegalovirus status with high specificity and sensitivity in both the original cohort and the validation cohort. The 87-base-pair reads could not distinguish some IMGT-functional V segments, including TRBV6-2 and TRBV6-3, so those segments were excluded. Several of the top co-occurrence clusters appeared to be linked to parvovirus B19, influenza, CMV and Epstein-Barr virus, according to a later analysis. Some 16 rarely observed V segments, including chromosome 9 orphons, were excluded from the earlier analysis of several hundred of the donors because counts were too low. Because some donors lacked HLA typing at each locus, the association tests relied only on the typed subset. In a later analysis, about 16,000 TCR beta sequences were associated with specific HLA alleles at a false discovery rate of 0.05. The cohort was sequenced for TCR beta chains only, and without alpha or paired-chain data the features that could be detected were limited. In an earlier analysis of about 600 of the donors, most TCR beta V segments appeared in productive rearrangements about 87% or about 30% of the time, broadly matching IMGT annotations. For the cohort, immune exposure information was limited to CMV serostatus. When HLA alleles, especially DR and DQ, strongly co-occurred, attributing TCR associations to individual alleles was difficult.

Library preparation employed the immunoSEQ multiplex PCR assay. A mixture of 60 forward primers for TCR Vbeta segments and 13 reverse primers for TCR Jbeta segments was used in the multiplex PCR. Amplification of the CDR3 region of rearranged TCR beta genes was performed with a multiplex PCR assay on genomic DNA. The Illumina HiSeq System was used to sequence the amplified TCR beta libraries as 87-base-pair reads. In the authors' own workflow: A later analysis counted approximately 84 million unique TCR beta chains across the 550 to 800 repertoires, and 9.5 million to 11 million of these chains were shared by at least two donors. A nearest-neighbor algorithm error-corrected the raw reads and collapsed the reads into unique sequences, merging closely related sequences to remove PCR and sequencing errors. To assign V, D and J gene segments, CDR3 sequences were aligned to IMGT reference sequences. For a sequence to be retained, a match of at least six nucleotides was required to both a V gene segment and a J gene segment. Rearrangements were classified as productive when the CDR3 lacked stop codons and remained in frame with V and J, and all other rearrangements were classified as non-productive. CDR3 was defined by IMGT convention, running from the second conserved V-encoded cysteine to the conserved J-encoded phenylalanine. In an earlier analysis of around 570 of the donors, sequences lacking an unambiguous match to a single V gene segment were excluded. An earlier analysis of approximately 590 of the donors called V segments functional above 56.7% productive rearrangements and segregating when the between-donor standard deviation exceeded 5%. A statistical classification framework was built to diagnose cytomegalovirus status from the catalog of TCR beta chain sequences. In a later analysis, V and J genes were assigned by comparing TCR nucleotide sequences against IMGT/GENE-DB human TR gene sequences. A later analysis assigned CDR3 sequences and most-parsimonious VDJ recombination scenarios with the TCRdist pipeline. A later analysis defined each TCR beta chain by its CDR3 amino acid sequence plus V-gene family, and excluded reads lacking a unique V-gene family. To address suspected cross-contamination and a sequencing artifact, a later analysis removed around 600 highly shared, low-generation-probability nucleotide sequences. A later analysis calculated a clonal expansion index for each public chain from normalized within-repertoire ranks of inferred template counts. A later analysis computed generation probabilities with a VDJ recombination model fitted to out-of-frame rearrangements, and checked the results against IGoR. Hypergeometric tests were used in a later analysis to score TCR-TCR, TCR-HLA and TCR-CMV co-occurrence, with a repertoire-size bias correction applied to the TCR pairs. A later analysis estimated false discovery rates by permuting HLA or CMV assignments 20 times. In a later analysis, co-occurring TCRs were grouped using DBSCAN, and TCRdist sequence similarity was added for clustering within HLA-allele-positive subsets. Repertoires with fewer than 30,000 or more than 120,000 public chains, plus five repertoires with anomalous nucleotide sharing, were excluded from co-occurrence clustering. The table comes from immuneACCESS by way of TCRdb, which keeps in-frame sequences with V and J called. Part of the clones is missing from these tables; in studies checked, under half for an unresolved V gene and the rest for unknown reasons. V, J and clone size are taken as reported in that table, and D and trimming were inferred from the DNA itself. The sample has some 75,000 clones on record. In total, the top ten clones hold around 7.5% of the sample.

The CDR3 runs 15 residues from the cysteine to the phenylalanine. Only the CDR3 region is kept as DNA, spanning 45 bases read in frame from base 1. A distance of 15 bases separates the germline ends of V and J, which lose 2 bases and 3 bases respectively. The germline V gene gives CDR1 as SGHRS and CDR2 as YFSETQ. The sequencing sample was made of PBMCs. This sequence uses TRBV5-1 and TRBJ2-7; the D gene is possibly TRBD2, with 5 bases matching. This TCR was sampled from a female donor in good health and CMV-seropositive. The bases are TGCGCCAGCAGCTTAAGTCCCGAACGGGGCTACGAGCAGTACTTC. Its product reads: CASSLSPERGYEQYF.